This TCR beta chain comes out of a study of T cells in Graves' hyperthyroidism and ophthalmopathy. Patients aged 18 to 65 with hyperthyroidism were newly diagnosed, with duration under 2 months. The CDR3 regions of TCR beta were amplified from RNA transcripts. First-round RT-PCR with HTBI primers amplified the TCR CDR3 region. TCRdb re-analysed the multiplex PCR reads in MiXCR, keeping a single row per CDR3 protein. This sample has roughly 700,000 distinct CDR3 sequences, with around 15% found just once. Germline V gene sequence: CDR1 MRHNA, CDR2 SNTAGT. The CDR3 length is 14 residues. Between the trimmed V and J ends, which lost 8 bases and 0 bases, there was a span of 10 bases.

This chain uses TRBV6-4 with TRBJ2-2; weak D call: TRBD1 (5 bases). The clonotype was recovered from a woman aged 18-29 years with Graves' hyperthyroidism. Sequencing was done on a sample of blood. CDR3 nucleotide sequence: TGTGCCAGCCCAGGGCGAGCGAACACCGGGGAGCTGTTTTTT. Amino acids: CASPGRANTGELFF.